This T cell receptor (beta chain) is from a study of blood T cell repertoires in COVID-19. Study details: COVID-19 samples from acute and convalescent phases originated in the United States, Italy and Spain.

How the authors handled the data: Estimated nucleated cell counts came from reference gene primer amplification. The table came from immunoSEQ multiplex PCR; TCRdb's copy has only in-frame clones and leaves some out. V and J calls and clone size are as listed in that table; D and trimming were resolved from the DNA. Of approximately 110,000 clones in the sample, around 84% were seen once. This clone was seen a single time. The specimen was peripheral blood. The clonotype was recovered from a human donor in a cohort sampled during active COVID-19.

The CDR3 coding sequence is TGTGCCAGCAGCCTTGACAGGGTTAAGTATTCACCCCTCCACTTT. The encoded protein is CASSLDRVKYSPLHF. The rearrangement uses TRBV6-5 and TRBJ1-6, with 7 bases identical to TRBD1. Looked up from germline, CDR1 is MNHEY and CDR2 is SVGAGI. Unmatched junction bases numbered 10, after V lost 6 bases and J lost 8 bases. CDR3 size: 15 residues.